This TCR beta chain was retrieved from a study of CD8 T cells in ankylosing spondylitis. Study results and limitations: Matched ankylosing spondylitis synovial fluid reportedly contained a significantly enriched population of disease-linked clones. Before this, some motif variants had been reported in reactive arthritis synovial fluid and blood. CD8+ cells made up the disease-linked clones, which were relatively rare in peripheral blood.

Making the TCR beta libraries involved quantitative 5'-RACE with molecular barcodes. TCRdb itself ran the 5' RACE reads through MiXCR, one entry per CDR3 protein. The table records 130,000 or so distinct CDR3 sequences, around 7% of them present only once. As to this clonotype: Its antigen is as yet unknown.

Trimming cost V 6 bases and J 4 bases, with 15 bases left between them. CDR3 length equals 14 residues. The chain has TRBV12-3 or TRBV12-4 and TRBJ2-5; maybe TRBD1 (6 bases). The source of this sequence is a male donor with ankylosing spondylitis or in good health (not recorded which). Material: blood, either unsorted or a sorted T cell fraction (not recorded which). This chain's CDR3 is CASRNDRFGETQYF. As DNA, the CDR3 is TGTGCCAGCAGAAATGACAGGTTTGGAGAGACCCAGTACTTC.